This paragraph reports one T cell receptor (beta chain). Its antigen remains unknown. This specimen comes from a study of cytomegalovirus exposure and HLA in healthy donors. Both 60 Vbeta primers and 13 Jbeta primers went into the PCR. Libraries were prepared by immunoSEQ multiplex PCR; TCRdb keeps only in-frame clonotypes and omits some of them. This table holds about 170,000 clones, over 80% found once. This CDR3 is built from 14 residues. Trimming took 6 bases from V and 1 from J; bases not matched to a gene: 7. Germline V gene data show CDR1 as SGHRS and CDR2 as YFSETQ. Study-level points and caveats: Among TCR sequences, most were rare, though some public TCRs appeared in many donors. Researchers counted 180 or so TCR beta chains as cytomegalovirus-associated. Later on, an analysis showed TCR association rates differing by HLA locus, with DRB1 the most and HLA-C the fewest.

This chain connects TRBV5-1 to TRBJ2-7, with TRBD1 identical over 7 bases. What was sequenced was PBMCs. The receptor comes from a male donor in good health and CMV-seronegative. The CDR3 here is CASKVQGRSYEQYF. CDR3 in DNA: TGCGCCAGCAAGGTACAGGGGAGATCCTACGAGCAGTACTTC.